This T cell receptor (beta chain) was identified in a study of graft-versus-host responses after intestinal transplantation. Only in-frame clones appear in the TCRdb table, and some are missing; sequencing was by immunoSEQ multiplex PCR. This sample has approximately 100,000 clones; roughly 87% occur once, and the top ten carry 0.7% to 0.9%. With respect to this clone: Its target is unknown.

Regarding the study as a whole: Graft-donor T cell macrochimerism in patients accompanied high graft-versus-host to host-versus-graft clonal ratios in allografts.

With 0 bases removed from V and 4 bases from J, the gap between germline ends came to 7 bases. Germline lookup yields CDR1 SGHRS and CDR2 YFSETQ. The CDR3 runs to 13 residues. The sequence came from a human donor who received an intestinal transplant. The sequencing here drew on unstimulated CD4+ T cells sorted from spleen or lymph node cells, taken before intestinal transplant. The chain links TRBV5-1 to TRBJ1-1, with D uncertain. The CDR3 nucleotides read TGCGCCAGCAGCTTGGGAGAGAGCACTGAAGCTTTCTTT. This encodes CASSLGESTEAFF.